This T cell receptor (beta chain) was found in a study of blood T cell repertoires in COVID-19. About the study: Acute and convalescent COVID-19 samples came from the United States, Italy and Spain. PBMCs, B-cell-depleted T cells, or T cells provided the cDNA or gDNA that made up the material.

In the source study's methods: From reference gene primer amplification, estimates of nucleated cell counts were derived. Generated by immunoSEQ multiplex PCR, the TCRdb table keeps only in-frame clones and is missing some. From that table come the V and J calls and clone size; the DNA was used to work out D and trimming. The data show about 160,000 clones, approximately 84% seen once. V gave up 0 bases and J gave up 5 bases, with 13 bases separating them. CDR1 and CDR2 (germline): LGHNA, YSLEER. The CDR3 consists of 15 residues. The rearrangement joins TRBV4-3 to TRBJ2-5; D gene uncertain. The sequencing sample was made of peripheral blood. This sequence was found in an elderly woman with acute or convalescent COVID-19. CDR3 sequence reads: CASSQDGQPRETQYF. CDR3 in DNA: TGCGCCAGCAGCCAAGATGGTCAACCCCGGGAGACCCAGTACTTC.